This is a list of T cell receptor beta chains from one sample in a study of blood T cell repertoires in COVID-19. The repertoire was sequenced with immunoSEQ multiplex PCR; TCRdb's copy has only in-frame clones and lacks some. The table includes some 160,000 clones, 79% detected once. The sequencing sample was made of PBMCs or T cells enriched from blood (not recorded which). These receptors were obtained from a woman aged 70-85 years in a cohort exposed to, infected with or recovered from COVID-19 (not recorded which). CDR3s leave out the opening cysteine and the closing phenylalanine or tryptophan. For some rows the clone size is stated as once, few or many, or as a class when expanded; others skip it.

j_gene | abundance | v_gene | CDR3aa
TRBJ2-1 | once | TRBV6-5 | ASRPLWGAYNEQF
TRBJ2-5 | . | TRBV28 | ASSAPPHRGTQY
TRBJ2-5 | . | TRBV18 | ASSPATKETQY
TRBJ1-3 | . | TRBV18 | ASSPGTLGNTIY
TRBJ1-6 | few | TRBV5-4 | ASSLREMLTPLH
TRBJ1-2 | . | TRBV5-1 | ASSLGLDYGYT
TRBJ2-5 | . | TRBV28 | ASQQGAVETQY
TRBJ1-2 | few | TRBV10-3 | AIERTGGGYT
TRBJ1-5 | . | TRBV10-1 | ASSVPGAEPQH
TRBJ2-3 | . | TRBV6-5 | ASSSEGAGADTQY
TRBJ1-2 | . | TRBV21-1 | ASSKALGQGSD
TRBJ2-1 | . | TRBV28 | ASSSTSGSHNEQF
TRBJ2-1 | . | TRBV6-2/TRBV6-3 | ASSRPSAPQHNEQF
TRBJ1-5 | . | TRBV19 | ASSIVSILFPGTGPNHNQPQH
TRBJ2-5 | . | TRBV10-3 | AISESGARQETQY
TRBJ2-1 | . | TRBV11-2 | ASSLTLRELNNEQF
TRBJ1-1 | . | TRBV19 | ASSTEGQGNTEAF
TRBJ1-6 | . | TRBV5-3 | ARSFQDRHSPLH
TRBJ2-7 | . | TRBV11-2 | ASSPIPYEQY
TRBJ2-1 | . | TRBV7-3 | ASSPRSGLVNFEQF
TRBJ2-1 | . | TRBV6-5 | ASRPGTGTHNEQF
TRBJ1-3 | . | TRBV19 | ASTLTGEASGNTIY